What follows are 23 T cell receptor beta chains derived from one specimen sequenced in a study of blood T cell repertoires in COVID-19 (TCRdb year 2020). The library was obtained by the immunoSEQ multiplex PCR assay. The table was pulled from immuneACCESS by TCRdb, which kept in-frame rearrangements only. Such tables lose some clones; where checked, under half of the loss comes from unresolved V genes, and the rest has no known cause. In this sample the table shows 60,000 to 85,000 clones, 75% to 90% of which occur a single time. Together, the top ten hold about 12% of the sample. The sequenced sample consisted of peripheral blood. These receptors were collected from a human donor in a cohort sampled during active COVID-19.

J is TRBJ2-5 and V is TRBV5-6; D gene unclear. Trimming shortened V by 6 bases and J by 5 bases, and 8 bases separated the two germline ends. The CDR3 loop spans 11 amino acids. CDR1 is SGHDT, CDR2 YYEEEE, per germline. The CDR3 region is CASTSGETQYF. The CDR3 nucleotides read TGTGCCAGCACCTCGGGTGAGACCCAGTACTTC.

This clone came up a few times. The gene calls are TRBV7-2 and TRBJ1-6; 7 bases align to TRBD1. CDR3 size: 15 residues. The germline CDR1 and CDR2 sequences are SGHTA and FQGNSA. Germline trimming cut 4 bases from V and 9 bases from J; bases unmatched to any gene: 9. The CDR3, as DNA: TGTGCCAGCAGCTCGAGACAGGGCGGCGGTTCACCCCTCCACTTT. Translated, it gives CASSSRQGGGSPLHF.

V usage is TRBV21-1 and J usage is TRBJ1-1; no check of the table's D call, TRBD1, against the DNA was made. TRBV21-1 is termed a pseudogene. This CDR3 contains 16 residues. The CDR3 spells CASSKVGQGKNTEAFF. CDR3 in DNA: TGTGCCAGCAGCAAAGTAGGACAGGGCAAGAACACTGAAGCTTTCTTT.

The chain is built from TRBV5-1 and TRBJ1-3; D is possibly TRBD1 (5 bases). CDR1 is SGHRS, CDR2 YFSETQ, per germline. The CDR3 length is 16 residues. Trimming removed 4 bases at V and 0 bases at J, with 14 bases between. The CDR3: CASSLTPGDSGNTIYF. The CDR3 nucleotides read TGCGCCAGCAGCCTCACTCCGGGGGACTCTGGAAACACCATATATTTT.

This sequence joins TRBV20-1 and TRBJ2-7; 12 positions match TRBD2. This CDR3 has 16 amino acids. Germline trimming cut 3 bases from V and 2 bases from J; bases unmatched to any gene: 8. Germline CDR1 DFQATT, CDR2 SNEGSKA (reference sequence). CDR3 amino acids: CSASLLAGGQTYEQYF. CDR3 DNA: TGCAGTGCTAGTCTACTAGCGGGGGGTCAGACCTACGAGCAGTACTTC.

About this clone itself: The junction and the germline gene differ at one end; a read error may be behind it. This rearrangement joins TRBV5-4 to TRBJ2-1; TRBD1 is a possible D gene (6 bases). Germline V gene data show CDR1 as SGHNT and CDR2 as YYREEE (reference sequence). This CDR3 has 13 residues. CDR3 nucleotide sequence: TGTGCCAGCAGCTCGAGCCTATTACAGGGTAGGCTCTTC. It encodes CASSSSLLQGRLF. The full variable domain, with the rest looked up from reference TRBV5-4 and TRBJ2-1, is ETGVTQSPTHLIKTRGQQVTLRCSSQSGHNTVSWYQQALGQGPQFIFQYYREEENGRGNFPPRFSGLQFPNYSSELNVNALELDDSALYLCASSSSLLQGRLFGPGTRLTVL.

In this sample, this clone turned up a few times. This chain connects TRBV28 to TRBJ1-2, with D maybe TRBD1 (6 bases). The germline CDR1 and CDR2 sequences are MDHEN and SYDVKM. The CDR3 length is 15 residues. Trimming took 6 bases from V and 2 from J, leaving 16 bases between them. In DNA, the CDR3 is TGTGCCAGCAGGCTCAAATTTCAGGGGAACTATGGCTACACCTTC. Translating gives CASRLKFQGNYGYTF.

The V and J genes are TRBV2 and TRBJ1-2, with D possibly matching TRBD1 (5 bases). The V end was cut by 1 base, the J end by 2 bases, with 8 bases between. The CDR3 runs 14 residues. CDR1 SNHLY and CDR2 FYNNEI come from the germline V gene. CDR3: CASSEGQLNYGYTF. In DNA, the CDR3 is TGTGCCAGCAGTGAAGGACAGCTCAACTATGGCTACACCTTC. The variable domain in full, with the rest retrieved from reference TRBV2 and TRBJ1-2, is EPEVTQTPSHQVTQMGQEVILRCVPISNHLYFYWYRQILGQKVEFLVSFYNNEISEKSEIFDDQFSVERPDGSNFTLKIRSTKLEDSAMYFCASSEGQLNYGYTFGSGTRLTVV.

The V gene is TRBV10-3, the J gene TRBJ2-3, with 11 bases fitting TRBD2. The V gene's germline CDR1 is ENHRY and CDR2 SYGVKD. With V trimmed by 6 bases and J by 4 bases, 6 bases remained unmatched. This CDR3 has 15 amino acids. CDR3 sequence reads: CAISLAGGLSDTQYF. The CDR3 DNA reads TGTGCCATCAGCTTAGCGGGGGGGCTGTCAGATACGCAGTATTTT.

The chain recombines TRBV3-1 (or the pseudogene TRBV3-2) with TRBJ1-6; weak D call: TRBD1 (5 bases). Germline values: CDR1 LGHDT, CDR2 YNNKEL (reference sequence). The CDR3 extends over 20 amino acids. V lost 4 bases and J 5 bases, leaving 27 bases between the germline ends. CDR3 protein: CASSPGHPYLTRTNNSPLHF. The CDR3 region has the DNA TGTGCCAGCAGCCCCGGACACCCCTACCTCACCCGAACTAATAATTCACCCCTCCACTTT.

This chain uses TRBV15 with TRBJ2-1; D perhaps matches TRBD2 (6 bases). Looked up from germline, CDR1 is LNHNV and CDR2 is YYDKDF (reference sequence). This CDR3 is built from 13 residues. Trimming pared 3 bases from V and 7 bases from J, leaving 10 bases between. The CDR3 sequence is CATSSGGSNEQFF. In nucleotides, the CDR3 is TGTGCCACCAGCAGTGGGGGGTCAAATGAGCAGTTCTTC.

The chain joins TRBV5-1 to TRBJ1-6; TRBD1 matches 10 bases. Germline-derived CDR1 and CDR2 are SGHRS and YFSETQ. V shed 4 bases, J shed 10 bases, and the junction held 8 bases outside the gene matches. The length of the CDR3 is 15 residues. Here the CDR3 reads CASSPGTGVQSPLHF. The CDR3 DNA reads as TGCGCCAGCAGCCCCGGGACAGGGGTCCAATCACCCCTCCACTTT.

This clone was observed a single time. The chain uses TRBV27 and TRBJ1-2; D not resolved. CDR1 and CDR2 (germline): MNHEY, SMNVEV (reference sequence). This CDR3 spans 13 amino acids. The germline V and J ends were trimmed by 5 bases and 4 bases, with 11 bases remaining between them. The CDR3 sequence is CASSNTKTYGYTF. For the CDR3, the DNA is TGTGCCAGCAGTAACACAAAAACCTATGGCTACACCTTC.

The chain is built from TRBV2 and TRBJ2-3; D is undetermined. Germline CDR1 SNHLY, CDR2 FYNNEI. This CDR3 spans 12 amino acids. Trimming took 9 bases from V and 4 from J, leaving 11 bases between them. The CDR3 DNA is TGTGCCAGTCCCAATCGGGCAGATACGCAGTATTTT. Encoded protein: CASPNRADTQYF. The whole variable domain, remainder taken from reference TRBV2 and TRBJ2-3, is EPEVTQTPSHQVTQMGQEVILRCVPISNHLYFYWYRQILGQKVEFLVSFYNNEISEKSEIFDDQFSVERPDGSNFTLKIRSTKLEDSAMYFCASPNRADTQYFGPGTRLTVL.

The chain couples TRBV11-3 to TRBJ2-5; TRBD2 matches 15 bases. V trimming: 6 bases; J trimming: 2 bases; junction bases outside the gene matches: 10. This CDR3 is built from 18 residues. Germline CDR1 SGHNT, CDR2 YENEEA. CDR3 coding DNA: TGTGCCAGCAGTCCCGGGACTAGCGGGGGGACCAGGCAAGAGACCCAGTACTTC. This encodes CASSPGTSGGTRQETQYF.

The chain combines TRBV5-6 with TRBJ2-1; no definite D call. V was cut by 2 bases and J by 1 base, with 7 bases left in between. This CDR3 is built from 14 residues. Germline V gene data show CDR1 as SGHDT and CDR2 as YYEEEE. The DNA for the CDR3 is TGTGCCAGCAGCTTTACAGAATCCTACAATGAGCAGTTCTTC. Protein sequence: CASSFTESYNEQFF.

V is TRBV21-1 and J is TRBJ2-1; the D call TRBD2 from the table was never checked on the DNA. TRBV21-1 is reported as a pseudogene. This CDR3 has 16 amino acids. The CDR3, as DNA: TGTGCCAGCAGCAATGAACTAGCGGGATCCGGTCATGAGCAGTTCTTC. Its protein is CASSNELAGSGHEQFF.

The chain combines TRBV7-3 with TRBJ2-3, with TRBD2 identical over 11 bases. The germline V gene has CDR1 SGHTA and CDR2 FQGTGA. The junction had 8 bases not matched to a gene; V was cut back by 5 bases and J by 4 bases. The CDR3 loop spans 16 amino acids. CDR3 DNA: TGTGCCAGCAGCCCGAATAGCGGGGGGGGCCCAGATACGCAGTATTTT. Residues: CASSPNSGGGPDTQYF. Together with reference TRBV7-3 and TRBJ2-3, the CDR3 gives the full variable domain: GAGVSQTPSNKVTEKGKYVELRCDPISGHTALYWYRQSLGQGPEFLIYFQGTGAADDSGLPNDRFFAVRPEGSVSTLKIQRTERGDSAVYLCASSPNSGGGPDTQYFGPGTRLTVL.

The chain uses TRBV5-5 and TRBJ2-7; D is perhaps TRBD1 (6 bases). The length of the CDR3 is 14 residues. Germline lookup yields CDR1 SGHKS and CDR2 YYEKEE (reference sequence). Deletions cut 0 bases from V and 5 bases from J, with 12 bases between. CDR3 DNA sequence: TGTGCCAGCAGCTTGGAACAGGGTCCCCACGAGCAGTACTTC. This codes for CASSLEQGPHEQYF.

This chain connects TRBV6-5 to TRBJ1-1; D call uncertain. Trimming cost V 6 bases and J 2 bases, with 10 bases left between them. Germline CDR1 is MNHEY and CDR2 is SVGAGI. There are 13 residues in the CDR3. The CDR3: CASRRALNTEAFF. The CDR3 DNA sequence: TGTGCCAGCAGAAGAGCGCTTAACACTGAAGCTTTCTTT.

V usage is TRBV19 and J usage is TRBJ2-2; possibly TRBD1 for D (5 bases). Per germline, CDR1 LNHDA and CDR2 SQIVND (reference sequence). The CDR3 loop spans 15 amino acids. V lost 3 bases and J lost 2, with 10 bases in between. The CDR3 spells CASSIGATNTGELFF. Here the CDR3 DNA reads TGTGCCAGTAGTATTGGGGCAACTAACACCGGGGAGCTGTTTTTT.

The chain is built from TRBV6-1 and TRBJ2-3, with 8 bases that match TRBD1. V was clipped by 6 bases and J by 0 bases; unmatched bases: 2. The CDR3 is made up of 14 amino acids. Per the germline V gene, CDR1 is MNHNS and CDR2 is SASEGT. The CDR3 loop reads CASSRTGSTDTQYF. CDR3 sequence (DNA): TGTGCCAGCAGCCGGACAGGGAGCACAGATACGCAGTATTTT.

J is TRBJ2-2 and V is TRBV11-2, with D possibly TRBD2 on 6 matching bases. Trimming left V 5 bases short and J 4 bases short, with 14 bases between. Germline V gene data show CDR1 as SGHAT and CDR2 as FQNNGV. The CDR3 has 15 residues. The CDR3 here is CASSTRASATGELFF. CDR3 sequence (DNA): TGTGCCAGCAGCACCCGGGCTAGCGCCACCGGGGAGCTGTTTTTT.